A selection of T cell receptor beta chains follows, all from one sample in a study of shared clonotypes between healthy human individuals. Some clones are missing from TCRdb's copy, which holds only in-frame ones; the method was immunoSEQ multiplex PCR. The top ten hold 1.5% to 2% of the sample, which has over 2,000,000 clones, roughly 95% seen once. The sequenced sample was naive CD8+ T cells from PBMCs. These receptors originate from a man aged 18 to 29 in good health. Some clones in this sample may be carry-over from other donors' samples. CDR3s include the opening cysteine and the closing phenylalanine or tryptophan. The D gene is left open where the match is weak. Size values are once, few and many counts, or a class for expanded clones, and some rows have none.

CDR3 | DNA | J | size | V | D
CASSKGGRNTEAFF | TGCGCCAGCAGCAAAGGTGGAAGGAACACTGAAGCTTTCTTT | TRBJ1-1 | - | TRBV5-1 | -
CASSLATGGLKDNEQFF | TGCGCCAGCAGCTTGGCTACAGGGGGCCTTAAGGACAATGAGCAGTTCTTC | TRBJ2-1 | - | TRBV5-1 | TRBD1
CASSRGSGVAEAFF | TGTGCCAGCAGCCGAGGGTCGGGGGTGGCTGAAGCTTTCTTT | TRBJ1-1 | few | TRBV16 | -
CASSLGGTNYGYTF | TGTGCCAGCAGCTTAGGAGGCACTAACTATGGCTACACCTTC | TRBJ1-2 | - | TRBV11-1 | -
CASSIPWTSGRTYEQYF | TGTGCCAGTAGTATCCCCTGGACTAGCGGGAGAACCTACGAGCAGTACTTC | TRBJ2-7 | - | TRBV19 | TRBD2
CASRYDREGETQYF | TGTGCCAGCAGATACGACAGGGAAGGAGAGACCCAGTACTTC | TRBJ2-5 | once | TRBV27 | TRBD1
CASSPSLGYNEQFF | TGTGCCAGCAGTCCAAGCCTAGGTTACAATGAGCAGTTCTTC | TRBJ2-1 | - | TRBV28 | -
CASSLGDTDEQYF | TGTGCCAGCAGTTTGGGGGACACCGACGAGCAGTACTTC | TRBJ2-7 | once | TRBV27 | -
CASSEGVQPLTYEQYF | TGTGCCAGCAGTGAAGGGGTACAGCCTCTTACCTACGAGCAGTACTTC | TRBJ2-7 | - | TRBV6-1 | -
CASSYSLNEQFF | TGTGCCAGCAGTTACTCCCTAAATGAGCAGTTCTTC | TRBJ2-1 | - | TRBV6-6 | -
CASSYIQGMNQPQHF | TGTGCCAGTAGCTACATACAGGGGATGAATCAGCCCCAGCATTTT | TRBJ1-5 | - | TRBV19 | TRBD1
CASSAGQDGIQYF | TGTGCCAGCAGCGCGGGACAGGACGGCATTCAGTACTTC | TRBJ2-4 | - | TRBV9 | TRBD1
CASSQLTGARQFF | TGTGCCAGCAGCCAGCTTACAGGGGCTCGGCAGTTCTTC | TRBJ2-1 | - | TRBV5-6 | TRBD1
CASSPLRPDYSYNEQFF | TGTGCCAGCAGCCCTTTACGTCCGGACTACTCCTACAATGAGCAGTTCTTC | TRBJ2-1 | - | TRBV7-6 | -
CASSQAGVIPPDQPQHF | TGCGCCAGCAGCCAAGCCGGGGTTATTCCCCCGGATCAGCCCCAGCATTTT | TRBJ1-5 | - | TRBV4-1 | -
CASSHAGARGSSGNTIYF | TGTGCCAGCAGCCACGCAGGGGCAAGAGGGAGCTCTGGAAACACCATATATTTT | TRBJ1-3 | - | TRBV7-9 | -
CASSLGVWGSSGNTIYF | TGCGCCAGCAGCTTGGGTGTTTGGGGGAGCTCTGGAAACACCATATATTTT | TRBJ1-3 | - | TRBV5-1 | -
CASSDQDYEQYF | TGTGCCAGCAGTGACCAGGACTACGAGCAGTACTTC | TRBJ2-7 | - | TRBV2 | -
CASSPPAGTNYGYTF | TGTGCCAGCAGCCCCCCGGCAGGGACCAACTATGGCTACACCTTC | TRBJ1-2 | - | TRBV7-9 | -
CASSLVDSYEQYF | TGCGCCAGCAGCTTGGTGGACAGCTACGAGCAGTACTTC | TRBJ2-7 | - | TRBV5-1 | -
CASSLGGSNTEAFF | TGTGCCAGCAGTTTAGGTGGGAGCAACACTGAAGCTTTCTTT | TRBJ1-1 | - | TRBV27 | -
CASSLGSGRPNNEQFF | TGTGCCAGCAGCCTGGGCAGCGGGAGGCCCAACAATGAGCAGTTCTTC | TRBJ2-1 | - | TRBV7-3 | TRBD2
CASSVGGGRALTDTQYF | TGTGCCAGCAGCGTAGGCGGCGGGAGGGCTTTGACAGATACGCAGTATTTT | TRBJ2-3 | - | TRBV9 | TRBD2
CASGLGGSYEQYF | TGCGCCAGCGGACTAGGAGGGAGCTACGAGCAGTACTTC | TRBJ2-7 | - | TRBV4-1 | TRBD2
CASSLYSAYNEQFF | TGTGCCAGCAGCTTGTATTCGGCGTACAATGAGCAGTTCTTC | TRBJ2-1 | - | TRBV11-2 | -
CAIQDRDTDTQYF | TGTGCCATCCAGGACAGGGACACAGATACGCAGTATTTT | TRBJ2-3 | - | TRBV2 | TRBD1
CASSLALGYEQYF | TGTGCCAGCAGCTTAGCCCTCGGGTACGAGCAGTACTTC | TRBJ2-7 | - | TRBV7-9 | -
CASSHLLAGVYNEQFF | TGCGCCAGCAGCCATCTACTAGCGGGAGTCTACAATGAGCAGTTCTTC | TRBJ2-1 | - | TRBV4-1 | TRBD2
CASSELLNTEAFF | TGTGCCAGCAGCGAGCTATTGAACACTGAAGCTTTCTTT | TRBJ1-1 | - | TRBV9 | -
CASSSIKIYPGPRSGNTIYF | TGTGCCAGCAGTTCGATCAAAATATATCCGGGACCGCGCTCTGGAAACACCATATATTTT | TRBJ1-3 | - | TRBV28 | -
CASSLTETRSETQYF | TGTGCCAGCAGCTTAACGGAGACTAGGAGTGAGACGCAGTATTTT | TRBJ2-3 | - | TRBV7-3 | -
CASSQGEGARYEQYF | TGCGCCAGCAGCCAAGGGGAGGGGGCCAGATACGAGCAGTACTTC | TRBJ2-7 | - | TRBV4-3 | -
CASSKDSKYLLNTEAFF | TGTGCCAGTAGTAAGGACAGTAAATATCTCCTGAACACTGAAGCTTTCTTT | TRBJ1-1 | - | TRBV19 | -
CASSGLTLGREGRYEQYF | TGTGCCAGCAGCGGACTAACCCTGGGGCGGGAGGGCCGCTACGAGCAGTACTTC | TRBJ2-7 | - | TRBV7-3 | TRBD2
CASRDRDGANVLTF | TGTGCCAGTAGAGACAGGGACGGGGCCAACGTCCTGACTTTC | TRBJ2-6 | - | TRBV19 | TRBD1
CASTLPGDSTDTQYF | TGTGCCAGCACCCTACCCGGAGATAGCACAGATACGCAGTATTTT | TRBJ2-3 | - | TRBV28 | -
CASSAGTRETQYF | TGTGCCAGCAGCGCCGGGACTAGGGAGACCCAGTACTTC | TRBJ2-5 | - | TRBV9 | TRBD2
CASSLNSLHEQFF | TGTGCCAGCAGTTTGAACAGCCTCCATGAGCAGTTCTTC | TRBJ2-1 | - | TRBV7-9 | -
CASSPRQGTNYGYTF | TGTGCCAGCAGCCCTCGACAGGGCACTAACTATGGCTACACCTTC | TRBJ1-2 | - | TRBV27 | TRBD1
CASSPGTSGTVSYNEQFF | TGTGCCAGCAGCCCCGGGACTAGCGGGACCGTCTCCTACAATGAGCAGTTCTTC | TRBJ2-1 | once | TRBV7-9 | TRBD2